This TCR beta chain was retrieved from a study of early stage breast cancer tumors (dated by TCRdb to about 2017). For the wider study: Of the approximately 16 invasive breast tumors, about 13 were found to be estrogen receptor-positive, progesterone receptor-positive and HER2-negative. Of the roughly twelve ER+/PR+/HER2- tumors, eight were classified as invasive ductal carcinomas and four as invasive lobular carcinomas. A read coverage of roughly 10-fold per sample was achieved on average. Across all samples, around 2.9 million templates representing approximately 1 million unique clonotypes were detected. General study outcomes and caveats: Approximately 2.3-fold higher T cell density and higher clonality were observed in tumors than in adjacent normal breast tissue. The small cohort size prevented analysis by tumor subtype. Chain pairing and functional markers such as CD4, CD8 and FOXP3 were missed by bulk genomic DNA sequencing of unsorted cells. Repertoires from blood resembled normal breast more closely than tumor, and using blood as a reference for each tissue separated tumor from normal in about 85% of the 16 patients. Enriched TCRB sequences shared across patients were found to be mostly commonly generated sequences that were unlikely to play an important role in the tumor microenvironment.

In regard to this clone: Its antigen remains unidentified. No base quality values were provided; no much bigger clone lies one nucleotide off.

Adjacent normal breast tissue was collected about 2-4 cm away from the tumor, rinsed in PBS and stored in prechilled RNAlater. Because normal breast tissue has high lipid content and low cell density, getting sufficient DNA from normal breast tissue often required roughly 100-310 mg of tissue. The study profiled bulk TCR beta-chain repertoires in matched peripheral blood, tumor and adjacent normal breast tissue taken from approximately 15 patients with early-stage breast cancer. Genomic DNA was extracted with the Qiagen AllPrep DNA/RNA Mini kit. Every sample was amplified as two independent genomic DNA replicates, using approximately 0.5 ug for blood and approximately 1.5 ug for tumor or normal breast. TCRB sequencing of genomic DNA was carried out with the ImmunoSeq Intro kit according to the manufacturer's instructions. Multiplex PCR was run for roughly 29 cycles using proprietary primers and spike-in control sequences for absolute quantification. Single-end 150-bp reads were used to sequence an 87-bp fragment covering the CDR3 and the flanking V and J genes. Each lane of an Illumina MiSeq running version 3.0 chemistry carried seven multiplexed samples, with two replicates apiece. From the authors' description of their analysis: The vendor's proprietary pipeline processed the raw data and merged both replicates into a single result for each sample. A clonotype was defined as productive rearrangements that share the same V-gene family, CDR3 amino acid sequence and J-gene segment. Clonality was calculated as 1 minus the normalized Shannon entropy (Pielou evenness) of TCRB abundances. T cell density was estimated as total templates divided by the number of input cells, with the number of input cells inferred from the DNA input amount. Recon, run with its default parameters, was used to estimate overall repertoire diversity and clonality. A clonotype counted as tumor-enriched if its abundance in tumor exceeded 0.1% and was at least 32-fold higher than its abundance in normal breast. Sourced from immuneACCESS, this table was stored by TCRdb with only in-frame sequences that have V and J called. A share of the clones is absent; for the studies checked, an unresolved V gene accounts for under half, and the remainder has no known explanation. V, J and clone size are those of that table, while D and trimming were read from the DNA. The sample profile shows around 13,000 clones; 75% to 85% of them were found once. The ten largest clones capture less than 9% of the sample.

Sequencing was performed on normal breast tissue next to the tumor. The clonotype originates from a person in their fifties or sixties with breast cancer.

This receptor carries the CDR3 CASRGHSGGETQYF. Read as DNA, the sequence is TGTGCCAGCAGAGGACATAGCGGGGGCGAGACCCAGTACTTC. The rearrangement joined TRBV2 to TRBJ2-5, with 9 middle bases fitting TRBD2. From the germline V gene, CDR1 is SNHLY and CDR2 is FYNNEI. Trimming takes 6 bases off V and 5 bases off J; junction bases not matched to a gene: 7. The CDR3 spans 14 residues, from the cysteine through the phenylalanine. The DNA shown is the 42-base CDR3, in frame from base 1.